Each of the 7 T cell receptor beta chains below was sequenced from the same sample in a study of regulatory T cells in long-lasting Graves disease. Documented time point: persistent/refractory GD, antithyroid drugs over 5 years with positive TRAb. The TCR library was made from RNA extracted from PBMCs. Arm-PCR of CDR3 regions and iRepertoire HTBI primers were used to build TCR beta libraries. TCRdb redid the calling of the multiplex PCR reads with MiXCR, one entry per CDR3 protein. Among fewer than 450,000 distinct CDR3 sequences listed, less than 25% were seen once. Sequenced here: peripheral blood mononuclear cells (PBMCs), sampled when the disease was refractory, from a patient treated with antithyroid drugs. The source of these receptors is a female donor with Graves disease.

For this clonotype: A much larger clone differs from this one at a single base, so this may be a read error. The chain combines TRBV6-2 or TRBV6-3 with TRBJ2-7; 10 bases match TRBD2. The germline V gene encodes CDR1 MNHEY and CDR2 SVGEGT. The CDR3 is made up of 15 amino acids. With 5 bases clipped from V and 4 bases from J, the junction kept 8 bases outside the gene matches. CDR3 protein: CASSNGPAGGYEQYF. In nucleotides, the CDR3 is TGTGCCAGCAGTAACGGACCAGCGGGAGGGTACGAGCAGTACTTC.

The CDR3 sequence: CASSFGWLGQPQHF. The CDR3 region has the DNA TGTGCCAGCAGTTTCGGGTGGCTTGGACAGCCCCAGCATTTT. V gene TRBV27 combines with J gene TRBJ1-5; unclear D gene. Trimming removed 3 bases at V and 7 bases at J, with 13 bases between. CDR3 size: 14 residues. Germline V CDR1 and CDR2: MNHEY, SMNVEV (reference sequence).

This clonotype was recorded a few times. The rearrangement uses TRBV20-1 and TRBJ2-7; D may correspond to TRBD1 or TRBD2 (5 bases each). Germline-derived CDR1 and CDR2 are DFQATT and SNEGSKA (reference sequence). V was shortened by 4 bases and J by 4 bases, with 17 bases between the two germline ends. This CDR3 spans 14 amino acids. CDR3 sequence reads: CSAIVQGVFYEQYF. The CDR3 DNA sequence: TGCAGTGCTATTGTGCAGGGAGTCTTTTACGAGCAGTACTTC.

This clonotype was detected a few times. The rearrangement joins TRBV5-4 to TRBJ2-7; D is possibly TRBD1 (6 bases). Trimming removed 4 bases from V and 4 bases from J, with 9 bases in between. The germline CDR1 and CDR2 sequences are SGHNT and YYREEE (reference sequence). The length of the CDR3 is 12 residues. This chain's CDR3 is CASSMTGYEQYF. The CDR3 nucleotides are TGTGCCAGCAGCATGACAGGTTACGAGCAGTACTTC.

V gene TRBV24-1 combines with J gene TRBJ1-5; D remains unclear. V dropped 4 bases and J dropped 3 bases, with 12 bases sitting between them. Germline V gene lookup returns CDR1 KGHDR and CDR2 SFDVKD. CDR3 size: 15 residues. CDR3 region: CATSDSDGPNQPQHF. In nucleotides, the CDR3 is TGTGCCACCAGTGACTCGGACGGCCCCAATCAGCCCCAGCATTTT.

The V gene is TRBV29-1, the J gene TRBJ1-1; TRBD1 aligns across 11 bases. CDR1 and CDR2 (germline): SQVTM, ANQGSEA. The CDR3 has 15 residues. V lost 8 bases and J lost 4; bases outside the gene matches: 12. CDR3 loop: CSTRGQGARGTEAFF. CDR3 DNA: TGCAGCACAAGAGGACAGGGGGCTAGGGGCACTGAAGCTTTCTTT.

This chain links TRBV30 with TRBJ1-5; D gene ambiguous. Trimming removed 1 base from V and 3 bases from J, with 10 bases in between. CDR3 length: 14 amino acids. Germline-derived CDR1 and CDR2 are GTSNPN and SVGIG (reference sequence). The CDR3 nucleotides read TGTGCCTGGAGTGCTGGACGGTACAATCAGCCCCAGCATTTT. Its protein is CAWSAGRYNQPQHF.